This note documents a single TCR beta chain sequence. Its antigen is currently unknown. Combining a sample-barcoded 5' primer with a J-beta primer mix, a second PCR ran for about 6 to 11 cycles. Template switching added a 12-random-nucleotide identifier to every cDNA molecule. One entry per CDR3 protein results from TCRdb running MiXCR on the 5' RACE reads. Of 1,500,000 or so distinct CDR3 sequences listed, roughly 43% are singletons. This specimen comes from a study of blood T cells in healthy people across ages. Overall study findings and caveats: The authors considered diversity estimates from one million T cells to be underestimates. A conclusive naive versus antigen-experienced comparison was prevented by the unsorted PBMCs. Roughly linear declines in TCR beta diversity per million T cells occurred with age.

Sequenced input: blood. This receptor was identified in a woman aged 18-29 years in good health.

The CDR3 sequence: CASTNLGQQADTQYF. For the CDR3, the DNA is TGTGCCAGCACCAACTTAGGGCAGCAGGCAGATACGCAGTATTTT. V and J are TRBV7-9 and TRBJ2-3; D not certain. There are 15 residues in the CDR3. CDR1 SEHNR and CDR2 FQNEAQ come from the germline V gene (reference sequence). V dropped 7 bases and J dropped 4 bases, with 18 bases sitting between them.